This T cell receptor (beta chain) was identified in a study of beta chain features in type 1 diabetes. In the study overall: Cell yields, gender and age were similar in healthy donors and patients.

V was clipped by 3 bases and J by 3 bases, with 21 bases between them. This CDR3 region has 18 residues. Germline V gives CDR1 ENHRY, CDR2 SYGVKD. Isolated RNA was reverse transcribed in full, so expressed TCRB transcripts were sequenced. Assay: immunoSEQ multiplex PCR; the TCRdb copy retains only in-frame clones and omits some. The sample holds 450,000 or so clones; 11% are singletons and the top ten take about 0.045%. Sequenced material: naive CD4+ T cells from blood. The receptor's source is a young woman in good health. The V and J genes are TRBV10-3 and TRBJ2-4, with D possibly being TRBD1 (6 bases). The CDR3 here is CAISDSSTGPRNKNIQYF. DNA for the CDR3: TGTGCCATCAGTGACTCCTCCACAGGGCCTAGGAACAAAAACATTCAGTACTTC.